Given below is one TCR beta chain in context. CDR3 length: 17 amino acids. Germline assignment: CDR1 SGHAT and CDR2 FQNNGV. Trimming took off 1 base at V and 0 bases at J, with 15 bases between the two ends. As processed by the authors: From reference gene primer amplification, estimates of nucleated cell counts were derived. The protocol was immunoSEQ multiplex PCR, while the TCRdb copy is restricted to in-frame clones and leaves out a portion. The DNA gave D and trimming, while V, J and clone size come from that table. This sample has some 310,000 clones, with just under 90% found just once. The record originates from a study of blood T cell repertoires in COVID-19. Turning to the study itself: COVID-19 samples, acute and convalescent, were from the United States, Italy and Spain.

Categorization into cohorts depended on clinical history that participants reported. Sequenced input: PBMCs or T cells enriched from blood (not recorded which). The genes are TRBV11-2 and TRBJ1-2; D remains unclear. The receptor was derived from a woman aged 30 to 39 who had recovered from COVID-19. The CDR3 reads CASSLVPGGDPNYGYTF. For the CDR3, the DNA is TGTGCCAGCAGCTTAGTTCCGGGTGGAGACCCTAACTATGGCTACACCTTC.